What follows are 2 T cell receptor beta chains derived from one specimen sequenced in a study of blood T cell repertoires in COVID-19. Profiled with immunoSEQ multiplex PCR; TCRdb holds only in-frame clones, not every one. The data show roughly 230,000 clones, approximately 84% seen once. The sample comprised peripheral blood. The receptor set was obtained from a man aged 45-60 years with active or convalescent COVID-19.

This rearrangement joins TRBV3-1 (or the pseudogene TRBV3-2) to TRBJ1-2; 10 bases align to TRBD1. J gave up 8 bases and V 4 bases, and 4 bases lay outside the gene matches. This CDR3 comprises 13 residues. Per the germline V gene, CDR1 is LGHDT and CDR2 is YNNKEL (reference sequence). For the CDR3, the DNA is TGTGCCAGCAGCCCAGGGACAGGGGAGGGCTACACCTTC. Its protein product is CASSPGTGEGYTF.

V gene TRBV2 combines with J gene TRBJ1-5; 7 nucleotides match TRBD1. Unmatched junction bases numbered 4, after V lost 5 bases and J lost 6 bases. From germline, CDR1 is SNHLY and CDR2 FYNNEI. This CDR3 contains 13 residues. CDR3 sequence (DNA): TGTGCCAGCAGTTTAGACAGGGTTCAGCCCCAGCATTTT. Translated, it gives CASSLDRVQPQHF.